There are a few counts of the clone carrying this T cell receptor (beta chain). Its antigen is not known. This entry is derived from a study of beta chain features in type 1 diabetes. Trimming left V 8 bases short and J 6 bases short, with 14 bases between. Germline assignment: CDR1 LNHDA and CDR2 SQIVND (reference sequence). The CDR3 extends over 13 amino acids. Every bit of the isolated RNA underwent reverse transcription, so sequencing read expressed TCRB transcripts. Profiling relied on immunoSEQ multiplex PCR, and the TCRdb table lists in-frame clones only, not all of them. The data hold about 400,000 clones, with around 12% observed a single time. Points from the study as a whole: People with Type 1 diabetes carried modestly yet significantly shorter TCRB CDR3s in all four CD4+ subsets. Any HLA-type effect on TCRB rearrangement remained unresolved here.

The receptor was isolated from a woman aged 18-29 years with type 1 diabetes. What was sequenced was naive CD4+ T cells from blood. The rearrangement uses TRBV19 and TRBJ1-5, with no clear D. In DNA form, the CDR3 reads TGTGCCAGTTCCCGTAGGGAGATTCAGCCCCAGCATTTT. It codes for CASSRREIQPQHF.